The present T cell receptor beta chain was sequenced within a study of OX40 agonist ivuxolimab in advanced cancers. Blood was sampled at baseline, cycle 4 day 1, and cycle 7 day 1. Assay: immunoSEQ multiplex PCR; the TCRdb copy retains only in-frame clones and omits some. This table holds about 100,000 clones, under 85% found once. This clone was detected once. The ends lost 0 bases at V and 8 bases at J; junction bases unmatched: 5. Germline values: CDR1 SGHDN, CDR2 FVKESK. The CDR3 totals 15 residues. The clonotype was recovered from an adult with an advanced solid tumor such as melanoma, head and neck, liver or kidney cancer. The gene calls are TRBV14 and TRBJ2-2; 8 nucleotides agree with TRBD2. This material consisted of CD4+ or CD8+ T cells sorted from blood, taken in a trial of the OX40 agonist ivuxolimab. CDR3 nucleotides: TGTGCCAGCAGCCAAGATCTACTAGCGGTGGGGGAGCTGTTTTTT. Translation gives CASSQDLLAVGELFF.